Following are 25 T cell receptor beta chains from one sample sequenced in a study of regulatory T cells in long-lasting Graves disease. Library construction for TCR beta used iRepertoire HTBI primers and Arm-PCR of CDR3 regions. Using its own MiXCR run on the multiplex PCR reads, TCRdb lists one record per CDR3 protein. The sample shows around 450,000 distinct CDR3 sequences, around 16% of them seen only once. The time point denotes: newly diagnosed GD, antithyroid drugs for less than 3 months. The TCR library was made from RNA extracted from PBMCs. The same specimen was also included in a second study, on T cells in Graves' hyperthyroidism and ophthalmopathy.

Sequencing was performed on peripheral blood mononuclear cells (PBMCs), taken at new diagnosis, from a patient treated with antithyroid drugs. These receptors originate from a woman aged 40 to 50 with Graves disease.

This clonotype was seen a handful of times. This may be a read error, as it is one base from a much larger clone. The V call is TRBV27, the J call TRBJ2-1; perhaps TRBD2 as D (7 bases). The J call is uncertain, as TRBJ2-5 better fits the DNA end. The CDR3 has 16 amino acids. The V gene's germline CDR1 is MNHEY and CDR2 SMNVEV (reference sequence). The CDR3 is CASSGGRGHSGETQYF. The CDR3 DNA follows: TGTGCCAGCAGTGGAGGGCGGGGGCACAGTGGGGAGACCCAGTACTTC.

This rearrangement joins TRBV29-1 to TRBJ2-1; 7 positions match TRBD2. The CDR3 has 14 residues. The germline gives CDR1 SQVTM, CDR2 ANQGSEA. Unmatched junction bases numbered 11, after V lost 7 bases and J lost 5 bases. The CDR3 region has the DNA TGCAGCGCAAACCGGGACTATCTTAACAATGAGCAGTTCTTC. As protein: CSANRDYLNNEQFF.

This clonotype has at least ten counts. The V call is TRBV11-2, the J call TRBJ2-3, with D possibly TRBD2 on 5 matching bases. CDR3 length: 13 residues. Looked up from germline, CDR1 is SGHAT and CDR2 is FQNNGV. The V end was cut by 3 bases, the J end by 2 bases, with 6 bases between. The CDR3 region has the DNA TGTGCCAGCAGCTTGGGAGACACAGATACGCAGTATTTT. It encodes CASSLGDTDTQYF.

The CDR3 bases are TGTGCCAGCAGTTTTACCGCGCAGGGGCTCTCACCCCTCCACTTT. This gives the protein CASSFTAQGLSPLHF. V gene TRBV12-3 or TRBV12-4 combines with J gene TRBJ1-6, with D perhaps TRBD1 (6 bases). This CDR3 spans 15 amino acids. V dropped 3 bases and J dropped 10 bases, with 16 bases sitting between them.

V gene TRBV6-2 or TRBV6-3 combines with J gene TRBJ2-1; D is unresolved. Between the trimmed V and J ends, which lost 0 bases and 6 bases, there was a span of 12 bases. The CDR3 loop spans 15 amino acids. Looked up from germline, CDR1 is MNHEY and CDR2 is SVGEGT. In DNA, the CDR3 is TGTGCCAGCAGTTACTCGAACCGATTCGGCAATGAGCAGTTCTTC. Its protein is CASSYSNRFGNEQFF.

The CDR3 DNA sequence: TGTGCCAGCAGGCGGGAATTTTCGTGGGCTTTCTTT. This sequence encodes CASRREFSWAFF. The V call is TRBV28, the J call TRBJ1-1, with D uncertain. The CDR3 sequence is 12 residues long. CDR1 MDHEN and CDR2 SYDVKM come from the germline V gene. V was shortened by 6 bases and J by 11 bases, with 16 bases between the two germline ends.

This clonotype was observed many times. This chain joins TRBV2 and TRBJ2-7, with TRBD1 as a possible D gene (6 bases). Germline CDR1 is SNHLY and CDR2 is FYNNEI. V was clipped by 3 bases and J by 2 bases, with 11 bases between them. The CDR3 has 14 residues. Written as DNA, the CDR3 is TGTGCCAGCAGTGACAACAGGGAGACCTACGAGCAGTACTTC. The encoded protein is CASSDNRETYEQYF. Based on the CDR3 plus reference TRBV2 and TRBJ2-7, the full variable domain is EPEVTQTPSHQVTQMGQEVILRCVPISNHLYFYWYRQILGQKVEFLVSFYNNEISEKSEIFDDQFSVERPDGSNFTLKIRSTKLEDSAMYFCASSDNRETYEQYFGPGTRLTVT.

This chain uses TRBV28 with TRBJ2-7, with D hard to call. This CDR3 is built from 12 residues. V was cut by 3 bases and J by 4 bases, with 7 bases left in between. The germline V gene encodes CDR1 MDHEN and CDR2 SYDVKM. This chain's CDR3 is CASSFQRYEQYF. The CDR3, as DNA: TGTGCCAGCAGTTTCCAGCGATACGAGCAGTACTTC.

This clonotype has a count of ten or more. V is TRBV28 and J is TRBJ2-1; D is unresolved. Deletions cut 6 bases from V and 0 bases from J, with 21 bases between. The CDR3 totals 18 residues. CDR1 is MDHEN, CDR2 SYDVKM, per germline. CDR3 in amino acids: CASSPQMGLVSSYNEQFF. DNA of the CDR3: TGTGCCAGCAGCCCCCAGATGGGTCTAGTGAGCTCCTACAATGAGCAGTTCTTC.

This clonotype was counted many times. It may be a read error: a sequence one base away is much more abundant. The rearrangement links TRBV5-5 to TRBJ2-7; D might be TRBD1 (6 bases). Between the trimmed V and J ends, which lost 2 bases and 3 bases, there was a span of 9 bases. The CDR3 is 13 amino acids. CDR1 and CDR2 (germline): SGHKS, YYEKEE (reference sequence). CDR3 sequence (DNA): TGTGCCAGCAGCTTCGTACAGGGCTACGAGCAGTACTTC. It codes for CASSFVQGYEQYF.

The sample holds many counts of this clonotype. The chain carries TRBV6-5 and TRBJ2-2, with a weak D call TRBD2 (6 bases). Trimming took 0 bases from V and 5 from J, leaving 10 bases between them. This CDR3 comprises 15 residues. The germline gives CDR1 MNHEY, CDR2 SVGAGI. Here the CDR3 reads CASSYSRGGTGELFF. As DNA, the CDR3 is TGTGCCAGCAGTTACTCGAGGGGAGGTACCGGGGAGCTGTTTTTT.

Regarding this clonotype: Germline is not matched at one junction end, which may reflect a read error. The CDR3, as DNA: TGTGCCAGCAGCCCCATAGCGGGAGTTGGCTCCCACGAGCAGTACTTC. Translation gives CASSPIAGVGSHEQYF. The rearrangement joins TRBV7-6 to TRBJ2-7; 9 bases align to TRBD2. Germline CDR1 is SGHVS and CDR2 is FNYEAQ. This CDR3 has 16 residues.

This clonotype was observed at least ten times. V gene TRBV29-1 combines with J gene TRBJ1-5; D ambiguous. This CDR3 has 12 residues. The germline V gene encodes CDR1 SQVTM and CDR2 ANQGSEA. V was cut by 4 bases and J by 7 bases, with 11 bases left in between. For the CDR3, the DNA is TGCAGCGTTGGGGAGGTTGGACAGCCCCAGCATTTT. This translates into CSVGEVGQPQHF.

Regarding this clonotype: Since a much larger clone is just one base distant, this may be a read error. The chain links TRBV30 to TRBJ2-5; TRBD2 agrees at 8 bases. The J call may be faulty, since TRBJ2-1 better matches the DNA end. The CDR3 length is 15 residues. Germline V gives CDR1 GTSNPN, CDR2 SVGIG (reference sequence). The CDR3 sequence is CSWTLGLAGGGEQFF. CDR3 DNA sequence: TGTTCCTGGACCCTAGGACTCGCGGGAGGAGGGGAGCAGTTCTTC.

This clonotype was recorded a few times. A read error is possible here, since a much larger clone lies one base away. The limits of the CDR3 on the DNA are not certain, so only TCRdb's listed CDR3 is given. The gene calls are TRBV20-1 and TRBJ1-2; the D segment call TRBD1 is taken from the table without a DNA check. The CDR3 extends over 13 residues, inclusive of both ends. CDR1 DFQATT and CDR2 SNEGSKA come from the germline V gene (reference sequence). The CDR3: CSADRGTIYGCTF.

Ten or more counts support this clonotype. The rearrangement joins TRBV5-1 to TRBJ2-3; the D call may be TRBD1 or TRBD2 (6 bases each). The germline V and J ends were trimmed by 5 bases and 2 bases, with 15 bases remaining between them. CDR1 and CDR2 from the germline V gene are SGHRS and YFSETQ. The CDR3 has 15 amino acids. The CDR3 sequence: CASRLRGPNTDTQYF. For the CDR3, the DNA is TGCGCCAGCAGACTCCGGGGGCCCAACACAGATACGCAGTATTTT. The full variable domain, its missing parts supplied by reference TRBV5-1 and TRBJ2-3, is KAGVTQTPRYLIKTRGQQVTLSCSPISGHRSVSWYQQTPGQGLQFLFEYFSETQRNKGNFPGRFSGRQFSNSRSEMNVSTLELGDSALYLCASRLRGPNTDTQYFGPGTRLTVL.

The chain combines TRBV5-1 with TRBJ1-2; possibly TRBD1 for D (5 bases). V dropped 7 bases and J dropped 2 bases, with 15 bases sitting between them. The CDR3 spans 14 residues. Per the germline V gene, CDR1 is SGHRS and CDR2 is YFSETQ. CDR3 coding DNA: TGCGCCAGCGCTGGGGGGGGGACGAACTATGGCTACACCTTC. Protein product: CASAGGGTNYGYTF.

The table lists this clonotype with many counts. In nucleotides, the CDR3 is TGTGCCACCAGTGAATCGAGACAAGAGACCCAGTACTTC. Translating gives CATSESRQETQYF. The gene calls are TRBV24-1 and TRBJ2-5; D not certain. CDR1 is KGHDR, CDR2 SFDVKD, per germline. The V and J ends lost 4 bases and 2 bases respectively, with 7 bases between them. The CDR3 is 13 amino acids.

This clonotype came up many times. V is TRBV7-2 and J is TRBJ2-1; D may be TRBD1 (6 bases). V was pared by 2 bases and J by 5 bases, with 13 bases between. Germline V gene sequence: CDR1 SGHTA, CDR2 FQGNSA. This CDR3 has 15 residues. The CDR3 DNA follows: TGTGCCAGCAGCTTATTTCGACAGGTGAACAATGAGCAGTTCTTC. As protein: CASSLFRQVNNEQFF.

The CDR3 DNA follows: TGTGCCAGCAGCTTAGCATTCAGCCAGCGGGAGAGGACCGGGGAGCTGTTTTTT. Translation: CASSLAFSQRERTGELFF. The V and J genes are TRBV7-9 and TRBJ2-2; TRBD2 matches at 8 bases. J was trimmed by 5 bases and V by 0 bases; bases with no gene match: 11. Looked up from germline, CDR1 is SEHNR and CDR2 is FQNEAQ (reference sequence). This CDR3 spans 18 amino acids.

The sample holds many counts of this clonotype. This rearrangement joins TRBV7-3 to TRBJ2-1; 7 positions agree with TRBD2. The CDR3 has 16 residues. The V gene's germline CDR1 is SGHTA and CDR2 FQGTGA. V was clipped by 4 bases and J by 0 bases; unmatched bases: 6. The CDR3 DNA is TGTGCCAGCAGCTCCACACGGACTAGCTCCTACAATGAGCAGTTCTTC. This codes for CASSSTRTSSYNEQFF.

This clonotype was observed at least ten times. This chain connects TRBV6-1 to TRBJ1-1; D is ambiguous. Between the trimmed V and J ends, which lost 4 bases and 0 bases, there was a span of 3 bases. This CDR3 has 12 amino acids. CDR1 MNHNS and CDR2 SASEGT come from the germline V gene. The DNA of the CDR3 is TGTGCCAGCAGTGCATTGAACACTGAAGCTTTCTTT. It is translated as CASSALNTEAFF.

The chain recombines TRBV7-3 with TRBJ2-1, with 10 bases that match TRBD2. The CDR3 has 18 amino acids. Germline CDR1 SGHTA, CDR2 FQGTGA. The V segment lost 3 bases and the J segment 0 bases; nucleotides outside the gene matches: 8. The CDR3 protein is CASSFRPGLATSYNEQFF. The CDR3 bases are TGTGCCAGCAGCTTCCGCCCGGGACTAGCGACCTCCTACAATGAGCAGTTCTTC.

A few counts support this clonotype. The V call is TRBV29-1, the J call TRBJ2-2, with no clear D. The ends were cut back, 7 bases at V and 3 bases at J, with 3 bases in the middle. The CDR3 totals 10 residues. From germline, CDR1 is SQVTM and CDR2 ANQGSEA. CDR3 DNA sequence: TGCAGCGCCTACACCGGGGAGCTGTTTTTT. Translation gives CSAYTGELFF.

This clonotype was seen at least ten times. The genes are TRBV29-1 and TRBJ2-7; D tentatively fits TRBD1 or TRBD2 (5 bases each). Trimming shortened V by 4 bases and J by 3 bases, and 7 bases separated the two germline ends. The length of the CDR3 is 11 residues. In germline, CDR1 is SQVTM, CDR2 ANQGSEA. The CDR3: CSVGGVYEQYF. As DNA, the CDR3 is TGCAGCGTTGGAGGGGTCTACGAGCAGTACTTC.